This is a list of T cell receptor beta chains from one sample in a study of blood T cell repertoires in COVID-19. Some clones are missing from TCRdb's copy, which holds only in-frame ones; the method was immunoSEQ multiplex PCR. Altogether a few hundred thousand clones are present, roughly 91% being singletons, with the ten largest covering 1.5% to 2%. What was sequenced was PBMCs or T cells enriched from blood (not recorded which). The receptor source for this set is a young woman who had recovered from COVID-19. Both conserved end residues are part of each CDR3. A D gene is named only where the DNA matches it firmly. The size of a clone is reported for some rows only, either as once, few or many, or as a class for expanded clones.

D gene: NA; clone size: NA; CDR3 length: 16; V gene: TRBV6-5; J gene: TRBJ1-2; CDR3 DNA: TGTGCCAGCAGTTACCTCAGCCTAGGATTTGGGTATGGCTACACCTTC; CDR3 protein: CASSYLSLGFGYGYTF
D gene: NA; clone size: once; CDR3 length: 14; V gene: TRBV9; J gene: TRBJ1-3; CDR3 DNA: TGTGCCAGCAGCGTAAGCAGGGCTGGAAACACCATATATTTT; CDR3 protein: CASSVSRAGNTIYF
D gene: NA; clone size: NA; CDR3 length: 14; V gene: TRBV25-1; J gene: TRBJ2-5; CDR3 DNA: TGTGCCAGCAGTGACCTGGGACTGGGCAGCACCCAGTACTTC; CDR3 protein: CASSDLGLGSTQYF
D gene: NA; clone size: NA; CDR3 length: 14; V gene: TRBV4-1; J gene: TRBJ1-1; CDR3 DNA: TGCGCCAGCAGCCCCGCTGGGGGGTTCTCTGAAGCTTTCTTT; CDR3 protein: CASSPAGGFSEAFF
D gene: NA; clone size: few; CDR3 length: 15; V gene: TRBV18; J gene: TRBJ2-5; CDR3 DNA: TGTGCCAGCTCACCACTGGCAGATAGAGGAGAGACCCAGTACTTC; CDR3 protein: CASSPLADRGETQYF
D gene: NA; clone size: once; CDR3 length: 12; V gene: TRBV27; J gene: TRBJ2-3; CDR3 DNA: TGTGCCAGCGGACTCGGCACAGATACGCAGTATTTT; CDR3 protein: CASGLGTDTQYF
D gene: TRBD1; clone size: NA; CDR3 length: 11; V gene: TRBV30; J gene: TRBJ1-2; CDR3 DNA: TGTGCCTGGAGTACAGGGGTTGGCTACACCTTC; CDR3 protein: CAWSTGVGYTF
D gene: TRBD1; clone size: NA; CDR3 length: 9; V gene: TRBV30; J gene: TRBJ1-2; CDR3 DNA: TGTGCCTGGAGTAGAGGGGGCCCCTTC; CDR3 protein: CAWSRGGPF
D gene: TRBD1; clone size: NA; CDR3 length: 13; V gene: TRBV6-5; J gene: TRBJ1-2; CDR3 DNA: TGTGCCAGCAGCAGGACAGGGCCTCATGGCTACACCTTC; CDR3 protein: CASSRTGPHGYTF
D gene: NA; clone size: once; CDR3 length: 11; V gene: TRBV3-1/TRBV3-2; J gene: TRBJ1-2; CDR3 DNA: TGTGCCAGCAGCCAACTGTATGGCTACACCTTC; CDR3 protein: CASSQLYGYTF
D gene: NA; clone size: NA; CDR3 length: 15; V gene: TRBV5-1; J gene: TRBJ2-4; CDR3 DNA: TGCGCCAGCAGCTCCCCAGATCTAGCCAAAAACATTCAGTACTTC; CDR3 protein: CASSSPDLAKNIQYF
D gene: NA; clone size: NA; CDR3 length: 16; V gene: TRBV2; J gene: TRBJ1-3; CDR3 DNA: TGTGCCAGCAGTGGTTGGTGGGGGGTTTCTGGAAACACCATATATTTT; CDR3 protein: CASSGWWGVSGNTIYF
D gene: TRBD1; clone size: NA; CDR3 length: 18; V gene: TRBV29-1; J gene: TRBJ2-2; CDR3 DNA: TGCAGCGTCTTTGGCATGCCTGGACAGGGACGAGACACCGGGGAGCTGTTTTTT; CDR3 protein: CSVFGMPGQGRDTGELFF
D gene: TRBD1; clone size: NA; CDR3 length: 16; V gene: TRBV19; J gene: TRBJ2-3; CDR3 DNA: TGTGCCAGTAGTATGGCGGGACAGGCCAGGACAGATACGCAGTATTTT; CDR3 protein: CASSMAGQARTDTQYF
D gene: NA; clone size: few; CDR3 length: 15; V gene: TRBV30; J gene: TRBJ2-1; CDR3 DNA: TGTGCCTGGAGTAAGACTAGTCGCTCCTACAATGAGCAGTTCTTC; CDR3 protein: CAWSKTSRSYNEQFF
D gene: TRBD1; clone size: NA; CDR3 length: 19; V gene: TRBV14; J gene: TRBJ1-6; CDR3 DNA: TGTGCCAGCAGCCAGACGGACCCGGACAGGAACTCCTATAATTCACCCCTCCACTTT; CDR3 protein: CASSQTDPDRNSYNSPLHF
D gene: NA; clone size: NA; CDR3 length: 13; V gene: TRBV19; J gene: TRBJ2-7; CDR3 DNA: TGTGCCAGTAGTATTCCGTTAGGCGGAGAGCAGTACTTC; CDR3 protein: CASSIPLGGEQYF
D gene: NA; clone size: NA; CDR3 length: 16; V gene: TRBV18; J gene: TRBJ2-3; CDR3 DNA: TGTGCCAGCCCGAAAAACCTAGGGGATGCGACAGATACGCAGTATTTT; CDR3 protein: CASPKNLGDATDTQYF
D gene: NA; clone size: NA; CDR3 length: 13; V gene: TRBV10-3; J gene: TRBJ2-2; CDR3 DNA: TGTGCCGCAGCTACAGGAACTACGGGGGAGCTGTTTTTT; CDR3 protein: CAAATGTTGELFF
D gene: NA; clone size: NA; CDR3 length: 16; V gene: TRBV3-1/TRBV3-2; J gene: TRBJ2-2; CDR3 DNA: TGTGCCAGCAGCCAAGTAGCATACCCCAACACCGGGGAGCTGTTTTTT; CDR3 protein: CASSQVAYPNTGELFF
D gene: TRBD1; clone size: NA; CDR3 length: 14; V gene: TRBV19; J gene: TRBJ1-1; CDR3 DNA: TGTGCCAGTAGTATCCAGGGGGCGAGCACTGAAGCTTTCTTT; CDR3 protein: CASSIQGASTEAFF